This T cell receptor (beta chain) was identified in a study of cytomegalovirus exposure and HLA in healthy donors. The PCR used 60 Vbeta and 13 Jbeta primers. Repertoires were generated with immunoSEQ multiplex PCR, while TCRdb's copy carries only in-frame clones and drops some. The sample lists about 130,000 clones, about 10% seen once, with 4.6% in the top ten. The sample holds a few counts of this clone. This may be a read error, as it is one base from a much larger clone. Other DNA sequences from this sample encode an identical CDR3 as well. This CDR3 contains 15 residues. The V segment lost 6 bases and the J segment 4 bases; nucleotides outside the gene matches: 5. The germline gives CDR1 MNHNS, CDR2 SASEGT.

This receptor was identified in a woman between 18 and 29 years old in good health and CMV-seropositive. The sequenced sample consisted of PBMCs. The chain joins TRBV6-1 to TRBJ2-1; 11 bases align to TRBD2. Here the CDR3 reads CASSGGLADYNEQFF. In nucleotides, the CDR3 is TGTGCCAGCAGCGGGGGACTAGCGGATTACAATGAGCAGTTCTTC.